Below, 5 T cell receptor beta chains from the same sample are listed, as sequenced in a study of shared clonotypes between healthy human individuals. Here immunoSEQ multiplex PCR was the method, and the copy in TCRdb shows in-frame clones only, minus some. The sample lists 2,500,000 or so clones; less than 95% were seen once. Sample: naive CD4+ T cells from PBMCs. Subset of the sample: CD45RA+ positively selected. These receptors were obtained from a man younger than 35 in good health. Some clones in this sample may be carry-over from other donors' samples.

V gene TRBV10-3 combines with J gene TRBJ2-7; D gene ambiguous. This CDR3 has 13 residues. Per germline, CDR1 ENHRY and CDR2 SYGVKD. Trimming removed 0 bases from V and 5 bases from J, with 8 bases in between. The CDR3: CAISESSKNEQYF. CDR3 nucleotide sequence: TGTGCCATCAGTGAGTCCAGCAAAAACGAGCAGTACTTC.

The chain links TRBV9 to TRBJ1-3; 7 bases fit TRBD1. V trimming: 4 bases; J trimming: 0 bases; junction bases outside the gene matches: 10. This CDR3 is built from 17 residues. Germline CDR1 is SGDLS and CDR2 is YYNGEE. The CDR3 sequence is CASSPQGGLLSGNTIYF. CDR3 DNA: TGTGCCAGCAGCCCTCAGGGGGGTCTGCTCTCTGGAAACACCATATATTTT.

On this clone itself: The same CDR3 arises from other DNA sequences in this sample as well. The gene calls are TRBV18 and TRBJ2-1; D is unresolved. Trimming removed 5 bases from V and 6 bases from J, with 5 bases in between. The CDR3 sequence is 11 residues long. Germline assignment: CDR1 KGHSH and CDR2 LQKENI. The CDR3 region is CASSSSNEQFF. DNA for the CDR3: TGTGCCAGCTCATCGAGCAATGAGCAGTTCTTC. Full variable domain (rest looked up from reference TRBV18 and TRBJ2-1): NAGVMQNPRHLVRRRGQEARLRCSPMKGHSHVYWYRQLPEEGLKFMVYLQKENIIDESGMPKERFSAEFPKEGPSILRIQQVVRGDSAAYFCASSSSNEQFFGPGTRLTVL.

This chain links TRBV7-2 with TRBJ2-3; D remains ambiguous. The CDR3 is made up of 12 amino acids. Trimming shortened V by 5 bases and J by 6 bases, and 9 bases separated the two germline ends. Germline CDR1 reads SGHTA; CDR2 reads FQGNSA. The CDR3 sequence is CASSRDKDTQYF. The CDR3 DNA sequence: TGTGCCAGCAGCCGAGATAAGGATACGCAGTATTTT.

The V call is TRBV5-4, the J call TRBJ2-4; D remains ambiguous. From germline, CDR1 is SGHNT and CDR2 YYREEE (reference sequence). CDR3 size: 16 residues. V was pared by 2 bases and J by 0 bases, with 12 bases between. The CDR3 spells CASSFLPTLAKNIQYF. CDR3 coding DNA: TGTGCCAGCAGCTTTTTGCCAACTCTAGCCAAAAACATTCAGTACTTC.